The next 28 T cell receptor beta chains were all read from a single sample in a study of cytomegalovirus exposure and HLA in healthy donors. Primers for the PCR totalled 60 Vbeta and 13 Jbeta. This table comes from immunoSEQ multiplex PCR, and its TCRdb copy is limited to in-frame clones, with some not included. The sample carries fewer than 150,000 clones, about four fifths recorded once. The source material was PBMCs. The receptors derive from a woman aged 18-29 years in good health and CMV-seronegative.

The chain uses TRBV2 and TRBJ2-5; TRBD1 agrees at 10 bases. The J segment lost 5 bases and the V segment lost 1 base, leaving 4 bases of the junction unmatched. Germline lookup yields CDR1 SNHLY and CDR2 FYNNEI. This CDR3 has 15 amino acids. The CDR3 loop is CASSEGQGARETQYF. The CDR3 DNA is TGTGCCAGCAGTGAAGGACAGGGGGCCCGGGAGACCCAGTACTTC. Supplemented by reference TRBV2 and TRBJ2-5, the full variable domain reads EPEVTQTPSHQVTQMGQEVILRCVPISNHLYFYWYRQILGQKVEFLVSFYNNEISEKSEIFDDQFSVERPDGSNFTLKIRSTKLEDSAMYFCASSEGQGARETQYFGPGTRLLVL.

This clone has just one count. This chain joins TRBV6-5 and TRBJ1-5, with D tentatively TRBD1 (5 bases). The CDR3 totals 15 residues. Germline V gene lookup returns CDR1 MNHEY and CDR2 SVGAGI. Trimming took 4 bases from V and 3 from J, leaving 13 bases between them. The CDR3 DNA is TGTGCCAGCAGTTTTGGGGCCGACCCCAATCAGCCCCAGCATTTT. It codes for CASSFGADPNQPQHF.

This chain connects TRBV28 to TRBJ2-7; TRBD1 matches 10 bases. V trimming: 3 bases; J trimming: 4 bases; junction bases outside the gene matches: 6. This CDR3 has 15 residues. Per the germline V gene, CDR1 is MDHEN and CDR2 is SYDVKM. CDR3 sequence: CASSLFRTGGYEQYF. The CDR3 DNA sequence: TGTGCCAGCAGTTTGTTCCGGACAGGGGGATACGAGCAGTACTTC.

The table lists this clone with a count of one. This sequence joins TRBV5-6 and TRBJ1-2, with D hard to call. The V gene's germline CDR1 is SGHDT and CDR2 YYEEEE. With 4 bases removed from V and 3 bases from J, the gap between germline ends came to 13 bases. This CDR3 contains 14 residues. The CDR3, as DNA: TGTGCCAGCAGCCTTGGTAGCCCTCACTATGGCTACACCTTC. It translates to CASSLGSPHYGYTF. Full variable domain (rest looked up from reference TRBV5-6 and TRBJ1-2): DAGVTQSPTHLIKTRGQQVTLRCSPKSGHDTVSWYQQALGQGPQFIFQYYEEEERQRGNFPDRFSGHQFPNYSSELNVNALLLGDSALYLCASSLGSPHYGYTFGSGTRLTVV.

The chain couples TRBV29-1 to TRBJ1-1; TRBD1 is a possible D gene (5 bases). CDR1 is SQVTM and CDR2 is ANQGSEA in the germline V gene. V was cut by 6 bases and J by 1 base, with 15 bases left in between. The CDR3 is 14 residues long. CDR3 nucleotides: TGCAGCGTGGCATATAGGGGCAGGAACACTGAAGCTTTCTTT. Amino acid sequence: CSVAYRGRNTEAFF.

Concerning this clone itself: This sample also contains other DNA sequences that code for the same CDR3. V usage is TRBV10-2 and J usage is TRBJ2-5; 7 bases map to TRBD1. Losses at the gene ends were 5 bases for V and 3 bases for J; bases not matched to a gene: 6. The CDR3 totals 14 residues. Germline CDR1 is WSHSY and CDR2 is SAAADI. The CDR3 DNA sequence: TGCGCCAGCAGTTTTGACAGGGCCGAAGAGACCCAGTACTTC. Translated: CASSFDRAEETQYF.

This chain connects TRBV25-1 to TRBJ2-1; 9 positions agree with TRBD2. The V gene's germline CDR1 is MGHDK and CDR2 SYGVNS. Unmatched junction bases numbered 4, after V lost 1 base and J lost 0 bases. This CDR3 contains 17 residues. The DNA of the CDR3 is TGTGCCAGCAGTGAATCAGTGACTAGCGGCTCCTACAATGAGCAGTTCTTC. Protein sequence: CASSESVTSGSYNEQFF. Complete variable domain (other parts from reference TRBV25-1 and TRBJ2-1): EADIYQTPRYLVIGTGKKITLECSQTMGHDKMYWYQQDPGMELHLIHYSYGVNSTEKGDLSSESTVSRIRTEHFPLTLESARPSHTSQYLCASSESVTSGSYNEQFFGPGTRLTVL.

This clone was detected once. The chain uses TRBV19 and TRBJ1-5; D is undetermined. V lost 5 bases to trimming and J lost 0 bases, with 5 bases between them. The germline V gene encodes CDR1 LNHDA and CDR2 SQIVND (reference sequence). This CDR3 is 13 amino acids long. CDR3 coding DNA: TGTGCCAGTAGTCAGTATAGCAATCAGCCCCAGCATTTT. It is translated as CASSQYSNQPQHF.

The table lists this clone with a few counts. CDR3 DNA: TGTGCCAGCAGTTATCTCGGGACAAGGAATGAAAAACTGTTTTTT. Translation gives CASSYLGTRNEKLFF. V and J are TRBV6-5 and TRBJ1-4; a weak D match, TRBD1 (6 bases). From germline, CDR1 is MNHEY and CDR2 SVGAGI. The CDR3 covers 15 residues. The V and J ends lost 3 bases and 5 bases respectively, with 13 bases between them.

The chain has TRBV6-1 and TRBJ2-1; D remains ambiguous. CDR1 and CDR2 from the germline V gene are MNHNS and SASEGT. The CDR3 totals 15 residues. Trimming left V 4 bases short and J 3 bases short, with 13 bases between. The CDR3 reads CASSGLRQDYNEQFF. CDR3 DNA: TGTGCCAGCAGTGGCCTAAGGCAGGACTACAATGAGCAGTTCTTC.

V and J are TRBV7-9 and TRBJ2-2; D is uncertain. This CDR3 contains 14 residues. The V gene lost 0 bases and the J gene lost 4 bases, with 6 bases spanning the gap. CDR1 and CDR2 (germline): SEHNR, FQNEAQ (reference sequence). Written as DNA, the CDR3 is TGTGCCAGCAGCTTAGCGAGTTCCACCGGGGAGCTGTTTTTT. Amino acid sequence: CASSLASSTGELFF.

V and J are TRBV19 and TRBJ2-1, with D tentatively TRBD2 (6 bases). The V gene lost 6 bases and the J gene lost 3 bases, with 12 bases spanning the gap. The germline V gene has CDR1 LNHDA and CDR2 SQIVND (reference sequence). CDR3 length: 14 amino acids. CDR3 sequence reads: CASSRDGGYNEQFF. The CDR3 bases are TGTGCCAGTAGCCGGGACGGGGGCTACAATGAGCAGTTCTTC. The entire variable domain, with the rest obtained from reference TRBV19 and TRBJ2-1, is as follows: DGGITQSPKYLFRKEGQNVTLSCEQNLNHDAMYWYRQDPGQGLRLIYYSQIVNDFQKGDIAEGYSVSREKKESFPLTVTSAQKNPTAFYLCASSRDGGYNEQFFGPGTRLTVL.

This chain uses TRBV5-5 with TRBJ2-5; D is unresolved. The germline V and J ends were trimmed by 0 bases and 5 bases, with 8 bases remaining between them. Germline V lookup: CDR1 SGHKS, CDR2 YYEKEE (reference sequence). This CDR3 contains 13 residues. CDR3 sequence: CASSLALFETQYF. Written as DNA, the CDR3 is TGTGCCAGCAGCTTGGCCCTTTTCGAGACCCAGTACTTC.

The chain links TRBV5-4 to TRBJ1-5, with no clear D. This CDR3 spans 16 amino acids. In germline, CDR1 is SGHNT, CDR2 YYREEE (reference sequence). The V and J ends lost 2 bases and 4 bases respectively, with 16 bases between them. Written as DNA, the CDR3 is TGTGCCAGCAGCTTTATGGCGGAGGATCTAAATCAGCCCCAGCATTTT. Translated: CASSFMAEDLNQPQHF.

This rearrangement joins TRBV7-9 to TRBJ2-3; 7 nucleotides line up with TRBD2. The CDR3 consists of 17 residues. The V gene end was trimmed by 5 bases and the J gene end by 6 bases; junction bases not matched to a gene: 17. CDR1 SEHNR and CDR2 FQNEAQ come from the germline V gene (reference sequence). CDR3 DNA sequence: TGTGCCAGCAGCGGATCTCCGGGGGGAGGGCAATGGGATACGCAGTATTTT. Protein sequence: CASSGSPGGGQWDTQYF.

The gene calls are TRBV19 and TRBJ2-1; 7 bases align to TRBD1. V lost 6 bases, J lost 0 bases, and 8 bases stayed unmatched. Looked up from germline, CDR1 is LNHDA and CDR2 is SQIVND (reference sequence). The CDR3 extends over 16 amino acids. The CDR3 region has the DNA TGTGCCAGTAGCCAATTACAGGGGAGCTCCTACAATGAGCAGTTCTTC. This translates into CASSQLQGSSYNEQFF. Filled out from reference TRBV19 and TRBJ2-1, the complete variable domain reads DGGITQSPKYLFRKEGQNVTLSCEQNLNHDAMYWYRQDPGQGLRLIYYSQIVNDFQKGDIAEGYSVSREKKESFPLTVTSAQKNPTAFYLCASSQLQGSSYNEQFFGPGTRLTVL.

This chain uses TRBV11-2 with TRBJ1-3; TRBD1 matches at 8 bases. The germline V gene has CDR1 SGHAT and CDR2 FQNNGV. J gave up 4 bases and V 5 bases, and 7 bases lay outside the gene matches. The CDR3 is made up of 15 amino acids. CDR3 coding DNA: TGTGCCAGCAGCATACAGACAGGGGTCGGAAACACCATATATTTT. As protein: CASSIQTGVGNTIYF. The full variable domain, its missing parts supplied by reference TRBV11-2 and TRBJ1-3, is EAGVAQSPRYKIIEKRQSVAFWCNPISGHATLYWYQQILGQGPKLLIQFQNNGVVDDSQLPKDRFSAERLKGVDSTLKIQPAKLEDSAVYLCASSIQTGVGNTIYFGEGSWLTVV.

The J gene is TRBJ1-2, the V gene TRBV7-6; D perhaps matches TRBD1 (6 bases). CDR1 and CDR2 (germline): SGHVS, FNYEAQ. This CDR3 is 13 amino acids long. Trimming stripped 6 bases from V and 1 base from J, with 9 bases between. The CDR3 spells CASSGRGNYGYTF. In DNA, the CDR3 is TGTGCCAGCAGTGGCAGGGGTAACTATGGCTACACCTTC.

The rearrangement joins TRBV27 to TRBJ2-7; TRBD1 might be the D (6 bases). This CDR3 is built from 15 residues. Trimming shortened V by 4 bases and J by 4 bases, and 17 bases separated the two germline ends. Per germline, CDR1 MNHEY and CDR2 SMNVEV (reference sequence). CDR3 protein: CASSSLRDTPYEQYV. CDR3 sequence (DNA): TGTGCCAGCAGTTCCCTCCGGGACACTCCATACGAGCAGTACGTC.

This sequence joins TRBV6-5 and TRBJ2-7; tentatively, D is TRBD1 (6 bases). CDR3 length equals 14 residues. Germline values: CDR1 MNHEY, CDR2 SVGAGI. V was trimmed by 8 bases and J by 2 bases, leaving 16 bases between them. CDR3 amino acids: CASRRGRDTYEQYV. The CDR3 coding sequence is TGTGCCAGCCGCCGGGGAAGGGACACCTACGAGCAGTACGTC.

In its sample, this clone was seen a few times. V and J are TRBV6-1 and TRBJ1-5, with D unclear. This CDR3 is 13 amino acids long. CDR1 and CDR2 (germline): MNHNS, SASEGT. V was trimmed by 4 bases and J by 3 bases, leaving 7 bases between them. The CDR3 here is CASSAGVNQPQHF. CDR3 coding DNA: TGTGCCAGCAGTGCGGGAGTCAATCAGCCCCAGCATTTT.

The chain has TRBV30 and TRBJ2-3; 9 nucleotides line up with TRBD1. The CDR3 has 15 residues. Trimming removed 0 bases from V and 2 bases from J; junction bases left unmatched: 3. The germline V gene encodes CDR1 GTSNPN and CDR2 SVGIG (reference sequence). Here the CDR3 reads CAWSVQGAATDTQYF. CDR3 nucleotides: TGTGCCTGGAGTGTACAGGGGGCCGCCACAGATACGCAGTATTTT.

This clone has only one observation. The chain has TRBV5-8 and TRBJ1-6, with 10 nucleotides matching TRBD1. V lost 0 bases, J lost 8 bases, and 8 bases stayed unmatched. The CDR3 is made up of 17 amino acids. Germline CDR1 and CDR2: SGHTS and YDEGEE. The CDR3 loop reads CASSLADRGQFYSPLHF. For the CDR3, the DNA is TGTGCCAGCAGCTTGGCCGACAGGGGGCAATTCTATTCACCCCTCCACTTT.

This chain uses TRBV28 with TRBJ1-1; 9 nucleotides match TRBD1. The germline CDR1 and CDR2 sequences are MDHEN and SYDVKM. Trimming at V came to 4 bases and at J to 0 bases, leaving 12 bases not matched to a gene. The CDR3 length is 18 residues. For the CDR3, the DNA is TGTGCCAGCAGTTCCCCTGCCGGGACAGGGTTAATGAACACTGAAGCTTTCTTT. Amino acids: CASSSPAGTGLMNTEAFF. Looking up the rest from reference TRBV28 and TRBJ1-1 gives the full variable domain: DVKVTQSSRYLVKRTGEKVFLECVQDMDHENMFWYRQDPGLGLRLIYFSYDVKMKEKGDIPEGYSVSREKKERFSLILESASTNQTSMYLCASSSPAGTGLMNTEAFFGQGTRLTVV.

This clone appeared once. The rearrangement uses TRBV25-1 and TRBJ2-7, with D tentatively TRBD2 (5 bases). Trimming left V 2 bases short and J 0 bases short, with 8 bases between. This CDR3 is built from 14 residues. Germline assignment: CDR1 MGHDK and CDR2 SYGVNS. The CDR3 here is CASSEDTSSYEQYF. In DNA form, the CDR3 reads TGTGCCAGCAGTGAAGACACTAGCTCCTACGAGCAGTACTTC.

This clone appeared once. The chain is built from TRBV2 and TRBJ2-5; D not resolved. The J call could be wrong; TRBJ2-7 is a better fit for the DNA end. This CDR3 is 16 amino acids long. Per germline, CDR1 SNHLY and CDR2 FYNNEI. The CDR3 DNA reads as TGTGCCAGCAGTGGTCCTACACGGGTCTTCTCCTACGAGCAGTACTTC. This encodes CASSGPTRVFSYEQYF.

DNA for the CDR3: TGTGCCAGCATGAGGGACTACACGGCGGAGACCCAGTACTTC. Its translation: CASMRDYTAETQYF. This rearrangement joins TRBV7-9 to TRBJ2-5; 7 nucleotides match TRBD2. Germline CDR1 is SEHNR and CDR2 is FQNEAQ (reference sequence). The CDR3 covers 14 residues. With V trimmed by 7 bases and J by 5 bases, 10 bases remained unmatched.

This sequence joins TRBV4-1 and TRBJ1-3; 10 bases fit TRBD1. CDR1 is MGHRA and CDR2 is YSYEKL in the germline V gene. CDR3 length: 17 amino acids. The trim removed 4 bases at V and 2 bases at J, leaving 8 bases unmatched. This CDR3 is CASSPIPGTGAGNTIYF. In DNA, the CDR3 is TGCGCCAGCAGCCCTATTCCAGGGACAGGGGCTGGAAACACCATATATTTT.